This paragraph covers one T cell receptor beta chain sequence. Antigen unknown. The sample comes from a study of cytomegalovirus exposure and HLA in healthy donors. As for the study in general: The platform used for the roughly 130 validation repertoires matched that of the roughly 720 first-cohort repertoires, a later analysis reported.

Germline values: CDR1 MDHEN, CDR2 SYDVKM. This CDR3 has 14 amino acids. V was pared by 5 bases and J by 0 bases, with 9 bases between. The table came from immunoSEQ multiplex PCR; TCRdb's copy has only in-frame clones and leaves some out. The sample holds tens of thousands of clones, 80% to 95% seen once. Overall study findings and caveats: The study flagged some 180 TCR beta chains as cytomegalovirus-associated. Reports credit the classifier with highly specific, highly sensitive diagnosis of cytomegalovirus status. Confirmation was obtained in vitro that a few CMV-associated chains are specific for CMV antigens.

Specimen: PBMCs. This chain connects TRBV28 to TRBJ2-3; D remains ambiguous. The sequence derives from a man between 18 and 35 years old in good health and CMV-seropositive. DNA of the CDR3: TGTGCCAGCAGTGGAGACTTAAGCACAGATACGCAGTATTTT. Translation gives CASSGDLSTDTQYF. The full variable domain, with the rest looked up from reference TRBV28 and TRBJ2-3, is DVKVTQSSRYLVKRTGEKVFLECVQDMDHENMFWYRQDPGLGLRLIYFSYDVKMKEKGDIPEGYSVSREKKERFSLILESASTNQTSMYLCASSGDLSTDTQYFGPGTRLTVL.